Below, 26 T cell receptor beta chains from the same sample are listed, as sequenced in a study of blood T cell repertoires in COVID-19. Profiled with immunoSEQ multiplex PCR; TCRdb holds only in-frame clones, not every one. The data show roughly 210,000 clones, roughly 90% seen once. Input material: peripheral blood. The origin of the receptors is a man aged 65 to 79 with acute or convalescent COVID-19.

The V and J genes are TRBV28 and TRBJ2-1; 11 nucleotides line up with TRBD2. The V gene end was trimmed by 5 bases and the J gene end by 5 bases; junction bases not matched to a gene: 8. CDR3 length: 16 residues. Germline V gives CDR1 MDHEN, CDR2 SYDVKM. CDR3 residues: CASSGGGTSGNNEQFF. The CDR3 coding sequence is TGTGCCAGCAGTGGGGGGGGGACTAGCGGTAACAATGAGCAGTTCTTC.

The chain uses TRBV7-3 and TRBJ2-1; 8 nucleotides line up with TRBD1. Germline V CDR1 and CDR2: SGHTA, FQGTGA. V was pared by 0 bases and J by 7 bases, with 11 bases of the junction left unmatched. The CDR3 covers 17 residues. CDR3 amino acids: CASSLTPPDRVRNEQFF. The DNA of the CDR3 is TGTGCCAGCAGCTTAACCCCTCCGGACAGGGTAAGGAATGAGCAGTTCTTC. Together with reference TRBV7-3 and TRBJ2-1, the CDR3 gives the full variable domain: GAGVSQTPSNKVTEKGKYVELRCDPISGHTALYWYRQSLGQGPEFLIYFQGTGAADDSGLPNDRFFAVRPEGSVSTLKIQRTERGDSAVYLCASSLTPPDRVRNEQFFGPGTRLTVL.

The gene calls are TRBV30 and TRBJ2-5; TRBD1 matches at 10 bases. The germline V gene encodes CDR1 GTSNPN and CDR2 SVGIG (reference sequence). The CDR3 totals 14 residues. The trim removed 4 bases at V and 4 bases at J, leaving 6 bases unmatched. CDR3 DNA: TGTGCCTGGACTAGGGACAGGGGATCAGAGACCCAGTACTTC. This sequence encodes CAWTRDRGSETQYF.

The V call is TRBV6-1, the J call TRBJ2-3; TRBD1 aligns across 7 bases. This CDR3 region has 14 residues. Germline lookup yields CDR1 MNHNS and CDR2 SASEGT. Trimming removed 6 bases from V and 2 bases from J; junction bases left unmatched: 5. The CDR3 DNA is TGTGCCAGCAGGAAGGGACAGAACACAGATACGCAGTATTTT. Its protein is CASRKGQNTDTQYF.

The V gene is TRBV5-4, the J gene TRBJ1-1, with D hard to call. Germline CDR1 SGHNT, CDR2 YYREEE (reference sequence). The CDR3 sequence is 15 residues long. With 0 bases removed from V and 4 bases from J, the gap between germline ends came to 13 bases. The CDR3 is CASSLGPATGTEAFF. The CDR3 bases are TGTGCCAGCAGCTTGGGTCCGGCTACGGGCACTGAAGCTTTCTTT.

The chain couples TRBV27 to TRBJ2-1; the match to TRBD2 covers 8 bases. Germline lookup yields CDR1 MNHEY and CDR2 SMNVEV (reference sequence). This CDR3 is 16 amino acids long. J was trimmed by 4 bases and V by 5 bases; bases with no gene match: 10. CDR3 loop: CASSLEGLAGYNEQFF. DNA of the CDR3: TGTGCCAGCAGTCTCGAAGGGCTAGCGGGTTACAATGAGCAGTTCTTC.

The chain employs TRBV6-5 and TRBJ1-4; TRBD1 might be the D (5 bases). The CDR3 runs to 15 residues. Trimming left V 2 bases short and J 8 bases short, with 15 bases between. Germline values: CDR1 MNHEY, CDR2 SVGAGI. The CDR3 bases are TGTGCCAGCAGTTACGACTGGCAGGGCGAGGAAAAACTGTTTTTT. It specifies CASSYDWQGEEKLFF.

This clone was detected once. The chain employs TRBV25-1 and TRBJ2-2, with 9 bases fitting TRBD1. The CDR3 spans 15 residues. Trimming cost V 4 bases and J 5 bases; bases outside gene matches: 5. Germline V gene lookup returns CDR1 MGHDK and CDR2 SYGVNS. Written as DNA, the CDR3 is TGTGCCAGCAGTGGAGGACAGGGGAGGACCGGGGAGCTGTTTTTT. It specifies CASSGGQGRTGELFF.

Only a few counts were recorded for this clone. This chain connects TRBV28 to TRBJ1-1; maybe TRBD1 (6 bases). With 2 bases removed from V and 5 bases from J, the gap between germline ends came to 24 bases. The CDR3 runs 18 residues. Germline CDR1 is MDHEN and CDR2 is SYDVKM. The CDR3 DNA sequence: TGTGCCAGCAGTTTACCCCTCGAGTCTCCCTACAGGGTAACTGAAGCTTTCTTT. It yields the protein CASSLPLESPYRVTEAFF.

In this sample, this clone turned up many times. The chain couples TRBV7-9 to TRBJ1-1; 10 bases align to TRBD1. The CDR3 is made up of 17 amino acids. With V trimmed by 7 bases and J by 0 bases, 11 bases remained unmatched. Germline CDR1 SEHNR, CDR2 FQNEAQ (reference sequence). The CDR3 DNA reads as TGTGCCAGCATCGGGAAGACAGGGGGCGGGATGAACACTGAAGCTTTCTTT. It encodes CASIGKTGGGMNTEAFF.

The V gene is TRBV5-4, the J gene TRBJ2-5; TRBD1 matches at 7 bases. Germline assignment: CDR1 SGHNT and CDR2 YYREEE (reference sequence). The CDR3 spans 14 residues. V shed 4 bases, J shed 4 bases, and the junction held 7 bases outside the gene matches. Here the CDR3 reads CASSPRTGLETQYF. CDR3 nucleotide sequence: TGTGCCAGCAGCCCCAGGACAGGTTTAGAGACCCAGTACTTC.

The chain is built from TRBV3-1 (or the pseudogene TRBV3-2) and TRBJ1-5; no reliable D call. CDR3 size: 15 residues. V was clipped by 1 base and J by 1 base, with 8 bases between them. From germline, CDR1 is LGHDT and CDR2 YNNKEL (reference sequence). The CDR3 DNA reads TGTGCCAGCAGCCAAGGGGCAGGCAGCAATCAGCCCCAGCATTTT. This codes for CASSQGAGSNQPQHF.

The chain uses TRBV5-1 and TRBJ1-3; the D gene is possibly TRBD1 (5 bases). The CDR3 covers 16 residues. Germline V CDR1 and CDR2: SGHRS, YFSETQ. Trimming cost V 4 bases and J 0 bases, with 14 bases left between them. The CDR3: CASSPGGGNSGNTIYF. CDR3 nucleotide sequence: TGCGCCAGCAGCCCCGGCGGGGGGAACTCTGGAAACACCATATATTTT.

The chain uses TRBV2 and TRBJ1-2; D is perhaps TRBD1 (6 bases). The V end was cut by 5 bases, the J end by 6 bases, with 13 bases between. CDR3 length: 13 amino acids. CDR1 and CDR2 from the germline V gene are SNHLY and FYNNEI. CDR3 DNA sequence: TGTGCCAGCAGTTGGACAGCCGGGAATGGCTACACCTTC. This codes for CASSWTAGNGYTF.

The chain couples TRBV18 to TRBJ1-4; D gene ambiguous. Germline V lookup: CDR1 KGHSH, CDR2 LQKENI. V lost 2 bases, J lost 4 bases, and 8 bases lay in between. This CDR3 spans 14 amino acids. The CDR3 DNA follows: TGTGCCAGCTCACCAATGGGCGTTAATGAAAAACTGTTTTTT. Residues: CASSPMGVNEKLFF.

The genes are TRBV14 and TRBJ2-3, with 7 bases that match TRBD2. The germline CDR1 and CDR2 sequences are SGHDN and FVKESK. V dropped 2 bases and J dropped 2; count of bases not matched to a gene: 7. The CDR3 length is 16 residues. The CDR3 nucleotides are TGTGCCAGCAGCCAACGGAGACTAGCAGACACAGATACGCAGTATTTT. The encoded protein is CASSQRRLADTDTQYF. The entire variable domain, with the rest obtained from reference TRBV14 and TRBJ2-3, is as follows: EAGVTQFPSHSVIEKGQTVTLRCDPISGHDNLYWYRRVMGKEIKFLLHFVKESKQDESGMPNNRFLAERTGGTYSTLKVQPAELEDSGVYFCASSQRRLADTDTQYFGPGTRLTVL.

The CDR3 DNA is TGTGCCAGCAGCCAAGAGCGGATCATAGAGAGTCAGCCCCAGCATTTT. Protein sequence: CASSQERIIESQPQHF. V is TRBV4-2 and J is TRBJ1-5; no definite D call. Germline CDR1 is LGHNA and CDR2 is YNFKEQ. This CDR3 comprises 16 residues. Trimming removed 0 bases at V and 6 bases at J, with 15 bases between.

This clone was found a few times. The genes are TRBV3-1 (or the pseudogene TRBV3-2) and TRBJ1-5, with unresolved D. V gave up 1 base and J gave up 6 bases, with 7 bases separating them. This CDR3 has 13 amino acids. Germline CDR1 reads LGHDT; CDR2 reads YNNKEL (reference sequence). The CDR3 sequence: CASSQGSGQPQHF. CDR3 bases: TGTGCCAGCAGCCAAGGGAGTGGTCAGCCCCAGCATTTT.

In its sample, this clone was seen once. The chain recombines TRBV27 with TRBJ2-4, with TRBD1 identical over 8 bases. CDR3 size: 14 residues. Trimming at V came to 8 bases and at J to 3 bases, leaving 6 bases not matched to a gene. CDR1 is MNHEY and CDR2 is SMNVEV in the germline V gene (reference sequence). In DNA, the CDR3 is TGTGCCAGCTCCGACAGGGGATACAAAAACATTCAGTACTTC. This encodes CASSDRGYKNIQYF.

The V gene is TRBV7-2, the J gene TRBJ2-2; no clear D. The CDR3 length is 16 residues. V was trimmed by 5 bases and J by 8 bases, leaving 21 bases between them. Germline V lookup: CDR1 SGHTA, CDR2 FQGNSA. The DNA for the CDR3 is TGTGCCAGCAGCCGTCAGACGATCGCATCAGGAGGGGAGCTGTTTTTT. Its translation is CASSRQTIASGGELFF.

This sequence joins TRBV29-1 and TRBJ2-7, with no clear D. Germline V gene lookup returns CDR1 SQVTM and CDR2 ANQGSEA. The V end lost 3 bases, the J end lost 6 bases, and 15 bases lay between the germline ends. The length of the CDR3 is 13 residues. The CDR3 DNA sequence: TGCAGCGTTGACCCCGGGTCTTCAAGCGAGCAGTACTTC. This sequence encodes CSVDPGSSSEQYF.

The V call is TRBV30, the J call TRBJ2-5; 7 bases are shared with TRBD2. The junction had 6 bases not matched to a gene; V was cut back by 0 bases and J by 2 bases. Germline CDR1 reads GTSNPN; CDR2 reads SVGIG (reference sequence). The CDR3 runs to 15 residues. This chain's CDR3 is CAWSVQRGRQETQYF. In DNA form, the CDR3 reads TGTGCCTGGAGTGTACAGCGGGGCCGTCAAGAGACCCAGTACTTC.

CDR3 sequence reads: CASSTGANQPQHF. The CDR3 nucleotides read TGTGCCAGCAGCACAGGCGCCAACCAGCCCCAGCATTTT. This rearrangement joins TRBV7-3 to TRBJ1-5; TRBD1 might be the D (5 bases). The CDR3 is made up of 13 amino acids. The V gene lost 5 bases and the J gene lost 7 bases, with 12 bases spanning the gap. Germline lookup yields CDR1 SGHTA and CDR2 FQGTGA. Combining the CDR3 with reference TRBV7-3 and TRBJ1-5 gives the whole variable domain GAGVSQTPSNKVTEKGKYVELRCDPISGHTALYWYRQSLGQGPEFLIYFQGTGAADDSGLPNDRFFAVRPEGSVSTLKIQRTERGDSAVYLCASSTGANQPQHFGDGTRLSIL.

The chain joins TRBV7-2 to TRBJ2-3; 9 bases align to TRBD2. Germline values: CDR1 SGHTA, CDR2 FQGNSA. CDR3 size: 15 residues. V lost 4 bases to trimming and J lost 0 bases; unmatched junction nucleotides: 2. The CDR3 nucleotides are TGTGCCAGCAGCTACCTAGCGGGAAGCACAGATACGCAGTATTTT. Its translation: CASSYLAGSTDTQYF.

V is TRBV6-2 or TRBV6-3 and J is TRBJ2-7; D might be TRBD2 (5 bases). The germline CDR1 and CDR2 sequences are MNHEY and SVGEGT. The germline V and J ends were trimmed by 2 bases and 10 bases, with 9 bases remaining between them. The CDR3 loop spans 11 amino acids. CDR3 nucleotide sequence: TGTGCCAGCAGTTACGGGAGCGAACAGTACTTC. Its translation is CASSYGSEQYF.

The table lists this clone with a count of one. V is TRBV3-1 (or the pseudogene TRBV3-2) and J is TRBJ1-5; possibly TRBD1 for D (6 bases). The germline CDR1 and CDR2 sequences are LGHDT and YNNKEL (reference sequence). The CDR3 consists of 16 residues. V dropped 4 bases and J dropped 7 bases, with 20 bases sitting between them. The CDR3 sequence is CASSPSHRTVLQPQHF. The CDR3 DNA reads TGTGCCAGCAGCCCTAGCCATAGGACAGTCCTGCAGCCCCAGCATTTT.